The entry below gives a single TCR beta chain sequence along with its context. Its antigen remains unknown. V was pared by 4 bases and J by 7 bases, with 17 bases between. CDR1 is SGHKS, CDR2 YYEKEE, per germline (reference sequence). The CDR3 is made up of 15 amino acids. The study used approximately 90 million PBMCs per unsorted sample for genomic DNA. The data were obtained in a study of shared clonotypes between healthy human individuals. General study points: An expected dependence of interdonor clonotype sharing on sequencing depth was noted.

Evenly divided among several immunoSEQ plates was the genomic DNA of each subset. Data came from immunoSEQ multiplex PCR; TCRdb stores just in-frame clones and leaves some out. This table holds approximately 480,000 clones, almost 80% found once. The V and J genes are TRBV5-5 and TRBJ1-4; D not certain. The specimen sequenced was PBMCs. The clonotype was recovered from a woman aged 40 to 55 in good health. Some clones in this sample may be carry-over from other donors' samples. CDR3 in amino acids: CASSPGPAGSEKLFF. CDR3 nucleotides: TGTGCCAGCAGCCCCGGCCCGGCGGGCAGTGAAAAACTGTTTTTT.